Detailed here is one T cell receptor (beta chain). This clonotype was detected a few times. This clone's antigen is unknown. Base qualities were left out, and no much larger clone turns up one base away. The method was RT-PCR. For sequencing, an Illumina HiSeq 2500 was employed. The raw public reads went through TCRdb reprocessing: fastp at Q25, MiXCR clone calling, in-frame beta chains kept. A single entry per CDR3 protein holds the most common genes and DNA from its merged rows. Across this sample there are 800,000 to 1,000,000 distinct CDR3 sequences, with around 20% seen only once. Roughly 10% of the sample comes from the top ten. At the junction V is shortened by 3 bases and J by 2 bases, with 7 bases in between. The germline V gene gives CDR1 as ENHRY and CDR2 as SYGVKD. Inclusive of the bounding cysteine and phenylalanine, the CDR3 is 13 residues long. CDR3 DNA only is kept here, 39 bases in frame from base 1.

The sample originates from a study of response to subunit inactivated influenza vaccine (dated by TCRdb to 2016 to 2019). At the level of the whole study: The study used deep quantitative T cell receptor repertoire profiling to track responses to a trivalent subunit inactivated influenza vaccine.

Beyond this particular receptor, the publication reports: It was suggested by the authors that each seasonal influenza vaccination may recruit only a limited number of new T cells.

Material: PBMCs from blood, obtained about 5 days after vaccination. The clonotype comes from a man aged 50-60 years who received an inactivated influenza vaccine. Donor details come from another sample of the same person, matched by shared clones. The chain couples TRBV10-3 to TRBJ2-5, with a weak D call of TRBD2 (6 bases match). DNA sequence: TGTGCCATCAGTGAAGGACTACAAGAGACCCAGTACTTC. Its protein is CAISEGLQETQYF.